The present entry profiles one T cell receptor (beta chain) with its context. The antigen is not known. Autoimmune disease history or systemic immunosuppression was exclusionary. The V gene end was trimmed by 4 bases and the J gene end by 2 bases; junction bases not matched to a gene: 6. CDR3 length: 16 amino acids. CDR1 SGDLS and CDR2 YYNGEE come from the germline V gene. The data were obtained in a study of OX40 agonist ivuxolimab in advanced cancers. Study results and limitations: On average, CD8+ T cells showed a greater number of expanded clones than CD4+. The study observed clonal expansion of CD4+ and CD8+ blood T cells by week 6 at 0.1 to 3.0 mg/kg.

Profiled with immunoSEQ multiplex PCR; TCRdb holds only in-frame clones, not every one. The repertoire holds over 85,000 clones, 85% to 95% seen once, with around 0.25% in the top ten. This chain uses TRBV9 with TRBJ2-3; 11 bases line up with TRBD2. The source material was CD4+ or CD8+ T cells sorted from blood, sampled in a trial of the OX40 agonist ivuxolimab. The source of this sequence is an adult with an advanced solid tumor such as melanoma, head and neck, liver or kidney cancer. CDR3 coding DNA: TGTGCCAGCAGCCCCGGGACTAGCGGTTTCACAGATACGCAGTATTTT. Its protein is CASSPGTSGFTDTQYF.